These 20 T cell receptor beta chains were sequenced from one sample in a study of early T cells in non-severe SARS-CoV-2 infection. One entry per CDR3 protein results from TCRdb running MiXCR on the 5' RACE reads. The table records 25,000 to 35,000 distinct CDR3 sequences, around 5% of them present only once. The specimen sequenced was whole blood. Source of these receptors: an adult who was a healthcare worker with PCR-confirmed SARS-CoV-2 infection or an uninfected control (not recorded which).

The V call is TRBV10-3, the J call TRBJ2-3, with 8 bases fitting TRBD2. Germline CDR1 is ENHRY and CDR2 is SYGVKD. The junction had 9 bases not matched to a gene; V was cut back by 5 bases and J by 5 bases. This CDR3 is built from 15 residues. CDR3 bases: TGTGCCATCAGTCACCCAGCGGGAGACAAAGATACGCAGTATTTT. Its protein is CAISHPAGDKDTQYF.

This clonotype has a count of ten or more. The rearrangement links TRBV7-2 to TRBJ2-2; 9 bases map to TRBD1. Germline lookup yields CDR1 SGHTA and CDR2 FQGNSA. V trimming: 5 bases; J trimming: 5 bases; junction bases outside the gene matches: 3. This CDR3 has 14 amino acids. The CDR3 coding sequence is TGTGCCAGCAGCACGGGACAGGGTACCGGGGAGCTGTTTTTT. It translates to CASSTGQGTGELFF.

At least ten counts were recorded for this clonotype. The V gene is TRBV5-1, the J gene TRBJ2-3; no definite D call. This CDR3 has 14 amino acids. The germline CDR1 and CDR2 sequences are SGHRS and YFSETQ. Trimming left V 0 bases short and J 4 bases short, with 9 bases between. CDR3 residues: CASSLGLRADTQYF. CDR3 DNA: TGCGCCAGCAGCTTGGGGTTGAGAGCAGATACGCAGTATTTT.

This clonotype was picked up many times. The gene calls are TRBV6-5 and TRBJ2-5; D unclear. CDR3 length: 14 residues. CDR1 is MNHEY, CDR2 SVGAGI, per germline. V dropped 0 bases and J dropped 0 bases, with 5 bases sitting between them. CDR3 in DNA: TGTGCCAGCAGTTACTCGGCTTACCAAGAGACCCAGTACTTC. Amino acid sequence: CASSYSAYQETQYF.

The table lists this clonotype with many counts. The V call is TRBV6-6, the J call TRBJ2-1; D remains unclear. The CDR3 is 13 residues long. Germline loops: CDR1 MNHNY, CDR2 SVGAGI (reference sequence). V shed 2 bases and J shed 8 bases, with 10 bases lying between them. The CDR3 region is CASSYPDTYEQFF. CDR3 nucleotides: TGTGCCAGCAGTTACCCCGATACCTATGAGCAGTTCTTC.

Here the CDR3 reads CASSRTGQLGAEQYF. The CDR3 bases are TGTGCCAGCAGCCGTACGGGACAGCTCGGGGCCGAGCAGTACTTC. The rearrangement links TRBV7-8 to TRBJ2-7; 7 bases fit TRBD1. The V segment lost 5 bases and the J segment 6 bases; nucleotides outside the gene matches: 13. Germline CDR1 reads SGHVS; CDR2 reads FQNEAQ. CDR3 length: 15 residues.

This clonotype was seen at least ten times. The chain carries TRBV30 and TRBJ2-5, with 7 bases aligning to TRBD1. Germline V gene sequence: CDR1 GTSNPN, CDR2 SVGIG (reference sequence). The CDR3 loop spans 14 amino acids. Trimming removed 5 bases from V and 5 bases from J; junction bases left unmatched: 11. CDR3 coding DNA: TGTGCCTGGGAGAGACAGGGAATCGCGGAGACCCAGTACTTC. Translated, it gives CAWERQGIAETQYF. The full variable domain, completed using reference TRBV30 and TRBJ2-5, is SQTIHQWPATLVQPVGSPLSLECTVEGTSNPNLYWYRQAAGRGLQLLFYSVGIGQISSEVPQNLSASRPQDRQFILSSKKLLLSDSGFYLCAWERQGIAETQYFGPGTRLLVL.

V is TRBV29-1 and J is TRBJ2-3; D call uncertain. V gave up 3 bases and J gave up 5 bases, with 12 bases separating them. Germline lookup yields CDR1 SQVTM and CDR2 ANQGSEA. The CDR3 loop spans 13 amino acids. CDR3 residues: CSVDSAAIDTQYF. The CDR3 DNA follows: TGCAGCGTTGATTCAGCAGCAATAGATACGCAGTATTTT.

This clonotype was seen only a few times. This chain joins TRBV12-3 or TRBV12-4 and TRBJ2-1; D remains unclear. The CDR3 is 16 amino acids. V lost 3 bases to trimming and J lost 6 bases, with 18 bases between them. The CDR3 DNA is TGTGCCAGCAGTTTGAGTCATGGCGGCGAACGCAATGAGCAGTTCTTC. Translated: CASSLSHGGERNEQFF.

This clonotype was counted between two and nine times. The chain joins TRBV12-5 to TRBJ1-1, with D perhaps matching TRBD1 (6 bases). V was cut by 5 bases and J by 0 bases, with 16 bases left in between. The CDR3 runs 16 residues. Germline V gives CDR1 LGHNT, CDR2 FRNRAP. CDR3 nucleotide sequence: TGTGCTAGTGGTCTGCGACAGGCCTCTCTGAACACTGAAGCTTTCTTT. Protein product: CASGLRQASLNTEAFF.

Many counts were recorded for this clonotype. The rearrangement links TRBV18 to TRBJ2-1; D may be TRBD1 (6 bases). Germline V CDR1 and CDR2: KGHSH, LQKENI. V lost 3 bases and J lost 0, with 15 bases in between. The CDR3 is 17 residues long. CDR3 sequence: CASSPRKGESSYNEQFF. The CDR3 coding sequence is TGTGCCAGCTCACCTAGGAAGGGGGAGAGCTCCTACAATGAGCAGTTCTTC.

This clonotype came up a few times. The chain is built from TRBV24-1 and TRBJ2-4, with a possible D match to TRBD2 (5 bases). CDR3 size: 13 residues. V gave up 12 bases and J gave up 9 bases, with 20 bases separating them. Germline values: CDR1 KGHDR, CDR2 SFDVKD. The CDR3 DNA reads as TGTGCCTCCCTCTTAGTCTTTCTAGCCATTCAGTACTTC. Translating gives CASLLVFLAIQYF.

This clonotype was seen at least ten times. The CDR3 spells CASSKDKKTSGGHQETQYF. The DNA of the CDR3 is TGTGCCAGCAGCAAAGACAAAAAGACTAGCGGGGGGCACCAAGAGACCCAGTACTTC. The gene calls are TRBV21-1 and TRBJ2-5; TRBD2 reflects the table's D call only, with no check against the DNA. TRBV21-1 is a pseudogene locus. There are 19 residues in the CDR3.

Here the CDR3 DNA reads TGTGCCAGCAGTGAAGGTAGCGGGAGAGACCAAAACATTCAGTACTTC. Translating gives CASSEGSGRDQNIQYF. J is TRBJ2-4 and V is TRBV2, with 9 bases matching TRBD2. The CDR3 loop spans 16 amino acids. In germline, CDR1 is SNHLY, CDR2 FYNNEI. With 1 base clipped from V and 5 bases from J, the junction kept 6 bases outside the gene matches. The whole variable domain, filled in from reference TRBV2 and TRBJ2-4, reads EPEVTQTPSHQVTQMGQEVILRCVPISNHLYFYWYRQILGQKVEFLVSFYNNEISEKSEIFDDQFSVERPDGSNFTLKIRSTKLEDSAMYFCASSEGSGRDQNIQYFGAGTRLSVL.

This clonotype was seen a few times. The gene calls are TRBV20-1 and TRBJ2-7, with D perhaps being TRBD1 or TRBD2 (5 bases each). The CDR3 contains 12 residues. V was shortened by 7 bases and J by 5 bases, with 15 bases between the two germline ends. CDR1 DFQATT and CDR2 SNEGSKA come from the germline V gene (reference sequence). The CDR3 nucleotides read TGCAGTGTATTAGGGGACGTCGACGAGCAGTACTTC. Protein product: CSVLGDVDEQYF.

In its sample, this clonotype was seen many times. The CDR3 loop reads CASSPPGQSIYGYTF. CDR3 sequence (DNA): TGTGCCAGCTCACCCCCGGGACAGTCAATCTATGGCTACACCTTC. The chain couples TRBV18 to TRBJ1-2; 7 bases fit TRBD1. Germline values: CDR1 KGHSH, CDR2 LQKENI. This CDR3 comprises 15 residues. The V segment lost 3 bases and the J segment 4 bases; nucleotides outside the gene matches: 8.

This clonotype was recorded a few times. The chain employs TRBV6-6 and TRBJ1-5; 7 bases agree with TRBD1. The CDR3 loop spans 14 amino acids. V was pared by 3 bases and J by 7 bases, with 6 bases of the junction left unmatched. Germline V CDR1 and CDR2: MNHNY, SVGAGI (reference sequence). The DNA for the CDR3 is TGTGCCAGCAGTTATGACAGGGACCGGCAGCCCCAGCATTTT. Translated, it gives CASSYDRDRQPQHF.

This clonotype was seen a few times. The gene calls are TRBV7-2 and TRBJ2-3; tentatively, D is TRBD2 (6 bases). The CDR3 sequence is 17 residues long. Germline V gene lookup returns CDR1 SGHTA and CDR2 FQGNSA. Deletions cut 5 bases from V and 1 base from J, with 19 bases between. In DNA form, the CDR3 reads TGTGCCAGCAGCCCAGTCTCGCAGCCGGGAGGCACAGATACGCAGTATTTT. Its translation: CASSPVSQPGGTDTQYF.

By frequency in the sample, this clonotype is medium-sized (0.01 to 0.1%). J is TRBJ1-3 and V is TRBV20-1; 8 nucleotides agree with TRBD1. This CDR3 region has 15 residues. Per the germline V gene, CDR1 is DFQATT and CDR2 is SNEGSKA (reference sequence). Trimming removed 0 bases from V and 3 bases from J; junction bases left unmatched: 4. The CDR3 region is CSARDSDRGGNTIYF. Here the CDR3 DNA reads TGCAGTGCTAGAGACTCCGACAGGGGTGGAAACACCATATATTTT.

The rearrangement links TRBV11-2 to TRBJ1-2, with TRBD1 matching 9 bases. After removal of 0 bases from V and 1 base from J, the junction contained 0 bases not matched to a gene. Germline V gene data show CDR1 as SGHAT and CDR2 as FQNNGV. CDR3 length: 15 residues. The CDR3 spells CASSLEGQGNYGYTF. CDR3 coding DNA: TGTGCCAGCAGCTTAGAGGGACAGGGTAACTATGGCTACACCTTC.